Below, 12 T cell receptor beta chains from the same sample are listed, as sequenced in a study of cytomegalovirus exposure and HLA in healthy donors. PCR primers comprised 60 Vbeta and 13 Jbeta primers. Method: immunoSEQ multiplex PCR; TCRdb's copy keeps in-frame clones and lacks some. The sample includes 85,000 to 90,000 clones, 75% to 90% of them seen just once. The sample consisted of PBMCs. The source is a man younger than 30 in good health and CMV-seronegative.

This chain joins TRBV11-2 and TRBJ2-7; the match to TRBD2 covers 8 bases. The J segment lost 2 bases and the V segment lost 6 bases, leaving 9 bases of the junction unmatched. The CDR3 is 15 residues long. The germline V gene has CDR1 SGHAT and CDR2 FQNNGV. CDR3 in DNA: TGTGCCAGCAGTTCAACTAGCGGAGCCCCCTACGAGCAGTACTTC. Protein product: CASSSTSGAPYEQYF.

V and J are TRBV5-1 and TRBJ1-2; 7 nucleotides line up with TRBD1. The J segment lost 0 bases and the V segment lost 5 bases, leaving 7 bases of the junction unmatched. This CDR3 contains 15 residues. Germline V CDR1 and CDR2: SGHRS, YFSETQ. The CDR3 coding sequence is TGCGCCAGCAGACTTGCGACAGGGACTAACTATGGCTACACCTTC. It is translated as CASRLATGTNYGYTF.

The CDR3 bases are TGTGCCAGCAGTTTATGGTTTAGCTTAGGGGAGCTGTTTTTT. Amino acids: CASSLWFSLGELFF. The V and J genes are TRBV28 and TRBJ2-2, with D uncertain. With 0 bases removed from V and 8 bases from J, the gap between germline ends came to 10 bases. The CDR3 covers 14 residues. The V gene's germline CDR1 is MDHEN and CDR2 SYDVKM.

The chain has TRBV28 and TRBJ1-2; the D gene is possibly TRBD1 (6 bases). Trimming stripped 7 bases from V and 8 bases from J, with 17 bases between. The CDR3 covers 13 residues. Germline V CDR1 and CDR2: MDHEN, SYDVKM. As DNA, the CDR3 is TGTGCCAGCACCCAGACAGGCACCTGGGGCTACACCTTC. Protein product: CASTQTGTWGYTF.

The rearrangement uses TRBV5-8 and TRBJ1-4; D remains unclear. Germline CDR1 SGHTS, CDR2 YDEGEE. There are 14 residues in the CDR3. The V end was cut by 0 bases, the J end by 4 bases, with 7 bases between. CDR3 DNA sequence: TGTGCCAGCAGCTTGGGCGGAGATAATGAAAAACTGTTTTTT. The encoded protein is CASSLGGDNEKLFF.

This chain links TRBV2 with TRBJ2-1; D gene unclear. This CDR3 is built from 11 residues. Germline V gene lookup returns CDR1 SNHLY and CDR2 FYNNEI. With 6 bases removed from V and 9 bases from J, the gap between germline ends came to 9 bases. CDR3 sequence reads: CASRELLEQFF. The CDR3 nucleotides read TGTGCCAGCAGAGAGCTGCTTGAGCAGTTCTTC.

The chain employs TRBV29-1 and TRBJ1-2; no definite D call. Germline CDR1 reads SQVTM; CDR2 reads ANQGSEA. CDR3 size: 14 residues. The ends were cut back, 3 bases at V and 8 bases at J, with 19 bases in the middle. The CDR3 is CSVETDKTSIGYTF. The CDR3, as DNA: TGCAGCGTTGAGACCGACAAGACCTCTATCGGCTACACCTTC.

The V gene is TRBV7-8, the J gene TRBJ1-4; 7 bases agree with TRBD1. The CDR3 spans 15 residues. J was trimmed by 7 bases and V by 4 bases; bases with no gene match: 9. CDR1 SGHVS and CDR2 FQNEAQ come from the germline V gene. CDR3 coding DNA: TGTGCCAGCAGCTCGAACAGGGGATCGGGTGAAAAACTGTTTTTT. This encodes CASSSNRGSGEKLFF.

The chain combines TRBV6-5 with TRBJ2-7; no clear D. The germline gives CDR1 MNHEY, CDR2 SVGAGI. Trimming took off 5 bases at V and 0 bases at J, with 5 bases between the two ends. CDR3 length equals 12 residues. The CDR3 loop reads CASSHGSYEQYF. The CDR3 DNA follows: TGTGCCAGCAGTCACGGCTCCTACGAGCAGTACTTC.

CDR3 region: CASSYNSPRYEQYF. The CDR3 region has the DNA TGTGCCAGCAGTTACAACTCACCCCGGTACGAGCAGTACTTC. The chain couples TRBV6-5 to TRBJ2-7; D remains unclear. The CDR3 contains 14 residues. Looked up from germline, CDR1 is MNHEY and CDR2 is SVGAGI. V was clipped by 2 bases and J by 4 bases, with 12 bases between them.

V usage is TRBV19 and J usage is TRBJ2-2; a weak D match, TRBD2 (6 bases). This CDR3 contains 13 residues. Trimming took 4 bases from V and 6 from J, leaving 9 bases between them. Germline V gives CDR1 LNHDA, CDR2 SQIVND (reference sequence). The CDR3 coding sequence is TGTGCCAGTAGTACGGGGGATGCCGGGGAGCTGTTTTTT. Amino acids: CASSTGDAGELFF.

The CDR3: CASSQMKIGGLAGIRNEQFF. The CDR3 DNA sequence: TGCGCCAGCAGCCAAATGAAAATAGGGGGGCTAGCGGGGATCCGAAATGAGCAGTTCTTC. The rearrangement links TRBV4-1 to TRBJ2-1; 9 bases map to TRBD2. This CDR3 is 20 amino acids long. V shed 2 bases, J shed 7 bases, and the junction held 21 bases outside the gene matches. CDR1 MGHRA and CDR2 YSYEKL come from the germline V gene.